These 13 T cell receptor beta chains came from one sample sequenced in a study of CD8 T cells in Susac syndrome. RNA amounts of roughly 0.5 to 1 ug underwent reverse transcription with random hexamers. MiXCR was run by TCRdb on the immunoSEQ multiplex PCR reads, yielding one entry per CDR3 protein. The sample yields about 240,000 distinct CDR3 sequences, almost 97% seen once. The specimen sequenced was CD4+ T cells from PBMCs. The source is a human donor with Susac syndrome.

The chain has TRBV20-1 and TRBJ2-3; no clear D gene. Germline assignment: CDR1 DFQATT and CDR2 SNEGSKA (reference sequence). V lost 6 bases to trimming and J lost 0 bases, with 13 bases between them. The CDR3 has 14 amino acids. The CDR3 reads CSAPYGPSTDTQYF. Written as DNA, the CDR3 is TGCAGTGCCCCATACGGGCCTAGCACAGATACGCAGTATTTT.

The chain is built from TRBV7-3 and TRBJ2-3; D could derive from TRBD1 or TRBD2 (5 bases each). The CDR3 consists of 15 residues. V lost 3 bases and J lost 1, with 11 bases in between. The germline V gene encodes CDR1 SGHTA and CDR2 FQGTGA. The CDR3: CASSFRGVRTDTQYF. The CDR3 DNA sequence: TGTGCCAGCAGCTTTCGAGGGGTCCGCACAGATACGCAGTATTTT. The complete variable domain, with remaining parts taken from reference TRBV7-3 and TRBJ2-3, reads GAGVSQTPSNKVTEKGKYVELRCDPISGHTALYWYRQSLGQGPEFLIYFQGTGAADDSGLPNDRFFAVRPEGSVSTLKIQRTERGDSAVYLCASSFRGVRTDTQYFGPGTRLTVL.

The chain uses TRBV11-2 and TRBJ1-1, with unresolved D. CDR1 SGHAT and CDR2 FQNNGV come from the germline V gene. The V gene lost 4 bases and the J gene lost 4 bases, with 13 bases spanning the gap. This CDR3 region has 14 residues. CDR3 region: CASSSPPGTTEAFF. CDR3 nucleotides: TGTGCCAGCAGCTCTCCACCCGGCACCACTGAAGCTTTCTTT.

The chain carries TRBV9 and TRBJ2-2; tentative D call: TRBD2 (6 bases). The germline CDR1 and CDR2 sequences are SGDLS and YYNGEE. V gave up 4 bases and J gave up 7 bases, with 17 bases separating them. This CDR3 has 15 amino acids. CDR3 sequence: CASSPPRIGGGELFF. CDR3 DNA: TGTGCCAGCAGCCCCCCGCGCATCGGGGGCGGGGAGCTGTTTTTT.

This chain links TRBV21-1 with TRBJ1-2; the D call TRBD1 from the table was never checked on the DNA. TRBV21-1 is a known pseudogene. This CDR3 comprises 14 residues. This chain's CDR3 is CASSETGGFYGYTF. CDR3 nucleotides: TGTGCCAGCAGCGAAACAGGGGGGTTCTATGGCTACACCTTC.

The chain couples TRBV23-1 to TRBJ2-7, with 9 bases lining up with TRBD1. TRBV23-1 is marked as an open reading frame, function uncertain. The V and J ends lost 1 base and 2 bases, in that order; junction bases with no gene match: 9. This CDR3 comprises 17 residues. CDR3: CASSQCDRGMLTYEQYF. The DNA of the CDR3 is TGCGCCAGCAGTCAATGTGACAGGGGGATGCTTACCTACGAGCAGTACTTC.

The gene calls are TRBV2 and TRBJ1-2; D gene uncertain. This CDR3 has 15 amino acids. The ends were cut back, 4 bases at V and 4 bases at J, with 16 bases in the middle. The germline CDR1 and CDR2 sequences are SNHLY and FYNNEI. The CDR3 here is CASSVTTPGSYGYTF. The DNA for the CDR3 is TGTGCCAGCAGTGTTACCACCCCCGGGAGCTATGGCTACACCTTC.

The chain joins TRBV28 to TRBJ2-7; D gene unclear. V was shortened by 6 bases and J by 0 bases, with 12 bases between the two germline ends. The germline V gene encodes CDR1 MDHEN and CDR2 SYDVKM. The CDR3 totals 14 residues. Here the CDR3 DNA reads TGTGCCAGCAGCTATGACATCGGCTCCTACGAGCAGTACTTC. It is translated as CASSYDIGSYEQYF.

The V and J genes are TRBV11-3 and TRBJ2-4; D remains ambiguous. The CDR3 has 12 residues. V lost 3 bases to trimming and J lost 8 bases, with 8 bases between them. Germline loops: CDR1 SGHNT, CDR2 YENEEA. CDR3 bases: TGTGCCAGCAGCTTTGGACGGGACATTCAGTACTTC. Amino acid sequence: CASSFGRDIQYF. Full variable domain (remainder filled in from reference TRBV11-3 and TRBJ2-4): EAGVVQSPRYKIIEKKQPVAFWCNPISGHNTLYWYLQNLGQGPELLIRYENEEAVDDSQLPKDRFSAERLKGVDSTLKIQPAELGDSAVYLCASSFGRDIQYFGAGTRLSVL.

The chain employs TRBV28 and TRBJ1-5; 7 nucleotides align to TRBD1. The V segment lost 5 bases and the J segment 0 bases; nucleotides outside the gene matches: 4. This CDR3 has 15 residues. The germline gives CDR1 MDHEN, CDR2 SYDVKM. CDR3 DNA: TGTGCCAGCAGTCCCGGACAGGTTAGCAATCAGCCCCAGCATTTT. This gives the protein CASSPGQVSNQPQHF.

This chain joins TRBV29-1 and TRBJ2-1; no firm D call. V shed 4 bases and J shed 4 bases, with 14 bases lying between them. The germline V gene has CDR1 SQVTM and CDR2 ANQGSEA. There are 14 residues in the CDR3. For the CDR3, the DNA is TGCAGCGTTGCCCCCCGGAGCATTTACAATGAGCAGTTCTTC. This sequence encodes CSVAPRSIYNEQFF.

The CDR3 here is CSVEGRLAVQETQYF. As DNA, the CDR3 is TGCAGCGTTGAAGGGAGGCTAGCGGTACAAGAGACCCAGTACTTC. The V gene is TRBV29-1, the J gene TRBJ2-5, with 7 bases identical to TRBD2. With 1 base clipped from V and 2 bases from J, the junction kept 7 bases outside the gene matches. The CDR3 covers 15 residues. Per germline, CDR1 SQVTM and CDR2 ANQGSEA. The complete variable domain, with remaining parts taken from reference TRBV29-1 and TRBJ2-5, reads SAVISQKPSRDICQRGTSLTIQCQVDSQVTMMFWYRQQPGQSLTLIATANQGSEATYESGFVIDKFPISRPNLTFSTLTVSNMSPEDSSIYLCSVEGRLAVQETQYFGPGTRLLVL.

The J gene is TRBJ2-5, the V gene TRBV12-3 or TRBV12-4; 11 bases line up with TRBD1. The junction had 8 bases not matched to a gene; V was cut back by 6 bases and J by 5 bases. There are 15 residues in the CDR3. The CDR3, as DNA: TGTGCCAGCAGCCCCGGGACAGGGGGAGTTGAGACCCAGTACTTC. It is translated as CASSPGTGGVETQYF.